This T cell receptor beta chain is from a study of T cell responses to AZD1222 COVID-19 vaccine (dated by TCRdb to the early 2020s). The study in broad terms: TCR sequencing was performed for roughly 250 trial participants, of whom roughly 200 were given two doses of AZD1222 and roughly 25 were given two doses of MenACWY control vaccine. Trial participants were enrolled by age into subgroups of 18-55, 56-69 and 70-plus years, and about 150, 27 and 61 TCR-sequenced participants, respectively, were included in these subgroups. Points the paper makes about the study in general: After two AZD1222 doses, both the breadth and the depth of spike-specific TCRs were significantly higher than at day 0 and than in MenACWY recipients. In the small 56-69-year group, the increase in depth fell short of significance, most likely because of low power. Because no day 14 peak-response samples were available, repertoires were characterized only after the peak T cell response. Conclusions about previously exposed vaccinees are limited because only five to seven AZD1222 recipients were SARS-CoV-2 seropositive at baseline. Nearly half of unique spike-specific TCRs reportedly recognized epitopes outside regions mutated in the B.1.351 and B.1.1.7 variants. Vaccine-associated CD4 TCRs spanned the whole spike protein, with dominant responses in regions 160-218 and 743-854. Participants were mostly white British and included more females than males, and it was suggested by the authors that clonal diversity may have been underestimated.

A single count supports this clone. Its antigen is not yet known. No per-base quality is available; no much larger clone lies one base away. Between the V and J ends, shortened by 8 bases and 4 bases respectively, the junction contains 9 bases. The CDR3 runs 12 amino acids, cysteine and phenylalanine included. Of the read, only the CDR3 DNA is kept; its 36 bases are in frame from base 1. The germline V gene sets CDR1 to MDHEN and CDR2 to SYDVKM. Interpreted using the paper, the time point label stands for: baseline before first vaccination. This sample's treatment or condition label indicates: meningococcal conjugate vaccine given as trial control. Vaccinee samples were obtained from the UK trials COV001 and COV002, which included a single-blind randomized controlled phase 2/3 trial of AZD1222 (ChAdOx1 nCoV-19) in healthy adults. For TCRbeta chain sequencing, PBMC samples were collected from trial participants at day 0 and at day 28 after the second dose.

The CDR3 regions of human TCRbeta chains were subjected to immunosequencing. In the authors' own workflow: Repertoire TCRs were matched against a reference library of SARS-CoV-2-specific TCRs generated with the MIRA antigen-specificity platform. Breadth was defined as the fraction of unique TCRs that were SARS-CoV-2-associated. Depth was defined as the fraction of total T cells that were SARS-CoV-2-associated. Using the MIRA data, every spike-specific TCR was mapped to the spike region that the TCR reacted to and assigned to either a CD4 or a CD8 class. Log10-transformed breadth and depth values were compared by one-way ANOVA with Sidak's multiple comparisons tests. The table comes from immuneACCESS by way of TCRdb, which keeps in-frame sequences with V and J called. Part of the clones is missing from these tables; in studies checked, under half for an unresolved V gene and the rest for unknown reasons. V and J calls and clone size are as listed in that table; D and trimming were resolved from the DNA. The sample table contains about 100,000 clones; only one count was recorded for approximately 87% of them. Together, the top ten hold 4% to 5% of the sample.

Sequencing was performed on peripheral blood, taken on day 0 of MenACWY control vaccination. This clonotype was obtained from an adult in good health. Recombination joined TRBV28 with TRBJ1-5; the D gene is possibly TRBD1, with 5 bases matching. The encoded CDR3 is CASGGGNQPQHF. The nucleotide sequence reads TGTGCCAGCGGGGGGGGGAATCAGCCCCAGCATTTT.